The T cell receptor (beta chain) under discussion was sequenced for a study of T cell changes during pregnancy in multiple sclerosis. The junction had 2 bases not matched to a gene; V was cut back by 1 base and J by 4 bases. Germline values: CDR1 SEHNR, CDR2 FQNEAQ (reference sequence). This CDR3 is 14 amino acids long. The table came from immunoSEQ multiplex PCR; TCRdb's copy has only in-frame clones and leaves some out. The sample has fewer than 65,000 clones, roughly 90% seen once. The clonotype comes from a female donor with multiple sclerosis, enrolled in a pregnancy study. The chain employs TRBV7-9 and TRBJ2-3, with 7 positions matching TRBD2. The sequences come from peripheral blood, collected before pregnancy. CDR3 sequence: CASSLDAGADTQYF. The CDR3 nucleotides read TGTGCCAGCAGCTTAGACGCGGGGGCAGATACGCAGTATTTT.